Below, 17 T cell receptor beta chains from the same sample are listed, as sequenced in a study of CD8+ T cells in alopecia areata. Isolated RNA was reverse transcribed into cDNA used as the sequencing template. This table comes from immunoSEQ multiplex PCR, and its TCRdb copy is limited to in-frame clones, with some not included. The data hold 65,000 to 95,000 clones, with 51% observed a single time. The sequenced sample consisted of NKG2D-high CD8+ T cells sorted from blood. Source of these receptors: a human donor with alopecia areata.

The chain carries TRBV30 and TRBJ2-1; D possibly uses TRBD1 or TRBD2 (5 bases each). V lost 3 bases, J lost 9 bases, and 12 bases lay in between. The CDR3 runs to 12 residues. The germline CDR1 and CDR2 sequences are GTSNPN and SVGIG (reference sequence). The CDR3 protein is CAWSLTGGEQFF. CDR3 nucleotides: TGTGCCTGGAGCCTAACAGGAGGTGAGCAGTTCTTC.

The V call is TRBV28, the J call TRBJ1-2; 7 nucleotides agree with TRBD1. With V trimmed by 7 bases and J by 4 bases, 18 bases remained unmatched. The CDR3 has 17 amino acids. CDR1 is MDHEN and CDR2 is SYDVKM in the germline V gene. In DNA form, the CDR3 reads TGTGCCAGCACCCCCTCAGGGGGGGTTGATGGGAGCTATGGCTACACCTTC. Its translation is CASTPSGGVDGSYGYTF.

This clone has more than one count but fewer than ten. V usage is TRBV15 and J usage is TRBJ2-7; D is perhaps TRBD2 (6 bases). The ends were cut back, 4 bases at V and 3 bases at J, with 10 bases in the middle. Germline values: CDR1 LNHNV, CDR2 YYDKDF (reference sequence). The CDR3 runs 13 residues. The DNA for the CDR3 is TGTGCCACCAGCATATCGACTAGCTACGAGCAGTACTTC. Its protein is CATSISTSYEQYF.

There are a few counts of this clone. The V gene is TRBV7-9, the J gene TRBJ2-1, with TRBD1 matching 8 bases. The germline V gene has CDR1 SEHNR and CDR2 FQNEAQ (reference sequence). This CDR3 has 17 amino acids. Germline trimming cut 6 bases from V and 8 bases from J; bases unmatched to any gene: 18. The CDR3 loop reads CASRTPRVGTGGHEQFF. In DNA form, the CDR3 reads TGTGCCAGCAGGACCCCCCGGGTGGGGACAGGTGGTCATGAGCAGTTCTTC.

This clone was seen only a few times. The chain carries TRBV19 and TRBJ2-1; D is ambiguous. The germline gives CDR1 LNHDA, CDR2 SQIVND (reference sequence). Deletions cut 6 bases from V and 7 bases from J, with 19 bases between. CDR3 length equals 15 residues. The DNA of the CDR3 is TGTGCCAGTAGCCGGGCCCAAGGGCACCGTAATGAGCAGTTCTTC. Translating it yields CASSRAQGHRNEQFF.

The chain is built from TRBV5-4 and TRBJ1-4; 9 nucleotides line up with TRBD1. Germline loops: CDR1 SGHNT, CDR2 YYREEE (reference sequence). The CDR3 runs 16 residues. The V gene end was trimmed by 3 bases and the J gene end by 4 bases; junction bases not matched to a gene: 7. The CDR3 nucleotides are TGTGCCAGCAGCTCAGATACGGGACAGGGTAATGAAAAACTGTTTTTT. Its protein product is CASSSDTGQGNEKLFF.

This clone was recorded only once. The CDR3, as DNA: TGCAGCGTTGAAGATCTTCCCGGGACAGGGGTATCACCCCTCCACTTT. Protein product: CSVEDLPGTGVSPLHF. The V call is TRBV29-1, the J call TRBJ1-6; 10 nucleotides match TRBD1. The J segment lost 10 bases and the V segment lost 0 bases, leaving 9 bases of the junction unmatched. The CDR3 sequence is 16 residues long. Germline V lookup: CDR1 SQVTM, CDR2 ANQGSEA.

This clone has more than one count but fewer than ten. The V and J genes are TRBV29-1 and TRBJ2-1; 7 bases are shared with TRBD1. V shed 6 bases and J 6 bases; nucleotides not matched to a gene: 8. Looked up from germline, CDR1 is SQVTM and CDR2 is ANQGSEA. The CDR3 has 13 residues. In DNA, the CDR3 is TGCAGCGTAGCGGACAGGTCCCCCAATGAGCAGTTCTTC. Its translation is CSVADRSPNEQFF.

This clone has just a few counts. V is TRBV29-1 and J is TRBJ2-2, with 7 bases fitting TRBD2. V gave up 0 bases and J gave up 6 bases; unmatched junction bases: 7. The CDR3 has 15 residues. CDR1 is SQVTM and CDR2 is ANQGSEA in the germline V gene. CDR3 sequence reads: CSVEDVSGYSGELFF. CDR3 nucleotide sequence: TGCAGCGTTGAAGACGTTAGCGGGTATTCCGGGGAGCTGTTTTTT.

The chain has TRBV9 and TRBJ2-5, with 13 bases fitting TRBD2. CDR1 and CDR2 (germline): SGDLS, YYNGEE. The CDR3 runs 16 residues. The ends lost 0 bases at V and 5 bases at J; junction bases unmatched: 4. CDR3 in DNA: TGTGCCAGCAGCGTAGGGACTAGCGGGAGTCTGGAGACCCAGTACTTC. The encoded protein is CASSVGTSGSLETQYF.

This clone was seen only a few times. The junction shows a germline mismatch at one end, possibly a read error. This chain connects TRBV29-1 to TRBJ2-7; a possible D gene is TRBD2 (6 bases). Germline-derived CDR1 and CDR2 are SQVTM and ANQGSEA. There are 8 residues in the CDR3. The CDR3 protein is CGHPRGNF. The CDR3 DNA sequence: TGCGGCCATCCACGGGGGAACTTC.

The J gene is TRBJ2-1, the V gene TRBV25-1; 9 nucleotides align to TRBD1. The germline V gene encodes CDR1 MGHDK and CDR2 SYGVNS. CDR3 length: 12 residues. V shed 2 bases and J 14 bases; nucleotides not matched to a gene: 4. The CDR3 loop is CASSEPRQGEFF. For the CDR3, the DNA is TGTGCCAGCAGTGAACCCAGACAGGGGGAGTTCTTC.

The rearrangement joins TRBV4-3 to TRBJ2-2; D is perhaps TRBD1 (5 bases). The CDR3 consists of 17 residues. Germline CDR1 LGHNA, CDR2 YSLEER. With 3 bases removed from V and 1 base from J, the gap between germline ends came to 15 bases. CDR3 nucleotides: TGCGCCAGCAGCCAGGGTGAAAGGGGCTGGAACACCGGGGAGCTGTTTTTT. Translating it yields CASSQGERGWNTGELFF.

This chain uses TRBV6-5 with TRBJ2-7; D is unresolved. The V and J ends lost 6 bases and 0 bases respectively, with 9 bases between them. The CDR3 loop spans 13 amino acids. Per germline, CDR1 MNHEY and CDR2 SVGAGI. The CDR3 sequence is CASSLQSSYEQYF. The CDR3 DNA reads TGTGCCAGCAGCCTCCAGAGCTCCTACGAGCAGTACTTC.

The chain carries TRBV4-1 and TRBJ2-3; 7 bases fit TRBD1. V trimming: 0 bases; J trimming: 5 bases; junction bases outside the gene matches: 8. Germline V lookup: CDR1 MGHRA, CDR2 YSYEKL. The length of the CDR3 is 16 residues. CDR3 region: CASSQEAPGGIDTQYF. CDR3 in DNA: TGCGCCAGCAGCCAAGAGGCGCCAGGGGGAATAGATACGCAGTATTTT.

The chain carries TRBV29-1 and TRBJ1-1; a possible D gene is TRBD1 (5 bases). This CDR3 has 17 residues. Germline values: CDR1 SQVTM, CDR2 ANQGSEA. Trimming removed 4 bases at V and 1 base at J, with 22 bases between. DNA of the CDR3: TGCAGCGTTGGCCCGCTGAACATCAGGGAGAGGAACACTGAAGCTTTCTTT. Amino acid sequence: CSVGPLNIRERNTEAFF.

The CDR3: CASSITEAYEQYF. CDR3 DNA sequence: TGCGCCAGCAGCATTACAGAGGCCTACGAGCAGTACTTC. The genes are TRBV4-1 and TRBJ2-7; the D is unclear. Germline V CDR1 and CDR2: MGHRA, YSYEKL. Between the trimmed V and J ends, which lost 5 bases and 2 bases, there was a span of 10 bases. The CDR3 runs to 13 residues.